The sequence of this TCR beta chain was determined in a study of blood T cells in healthy people across ages. Study-level background: Template switching caught about one barcoded beta molecule for each two T cells.

The CDR3 runs to 13 residues. Germline CDR1 reads DFQATT; CDR2 reads SNEGSKA (reference sequence). The J segment lost 5 bases and the V segment lost 4 bases, leaving 5 bases of the junction unmatched. Notes on this clonotype: Its matching antigen is unknown.

Next came a second PCR, run for about 7 to 12 cycles, which used a sample-barcoded 5' primer along with a J-beta primer mix. One entry per CDR3 protein, called by TCRdb with MiXCR from the 5' RACE reads. The sample yields about 2 million distinct CDR3 sequences, around 48% seen once. Whole-study results and caveats: Unsorted PBMCs prevented conclusive naive versus antigen-experienced comparison.

The sample was blood. The chain couples TRBV20-1 to TRBJ2-5; 9 bases align to TRBD1. This clonotype originated in a woman between 40 and 55 years old in good health. CDR3 nucleotide sequence: TGCAGTGCTAAGGACAGGGGACACGAGACCCAGTACTTC. Its translation: CSAKDRGHETQYF.